The 12 T cell receptor beta chains reported below all come from one sample, sequenced in a study of blood T cell repertoires in COVID-19. Only in-frame clones appear in the TCRdb table, and some are missing; sequencing was by immunoSEQ multiplex PCR. Of about 180,000 clones detected, 85% to 95% appear once; the ten largest clones hold about 0.54%. Sequenced material: peripheral blood. Receptors were obtained from a man aged 45-65 years with acute or convalescent COVID-19.

The rearrangement uses TRBV9 and TRBJ2-5; TRBD2 agrees at 7 bases. V gave up 2 bases and J gave up 5 bases; unmatched junction bases: 6. This CDR3 spans 14 amino acids. From germline, CDR1 is SGDLS and CDR2 YYNGEE. In DNA, the CDR3 is TGTGCCAGCAGCGTCTCCTTCGGGGGGGAGACCCAGTACTTC. This encodes CASSVSFGGETQYF.

The genes are TRBV28 and TRBJ2-7, with D tentatively TRBD2 (6 bases). The length of the CDR3 is 11 residues. The germline V gene encodes CDR1 MDHEN and CDR2 SYDVKM. The CDR3 DNA reads TGTGCGACTAGTGGGCCCTACGAGCAGTACTTC. Translating gives CATSGPYEQYF.

This rearrangement joins TRBV10-1 to TRBJ1-1, with D uncertain. Trimming took 3 bases from V and 1 from J, leaving 15 bases between them. The CDR3 consists of 16 residues. Looked up from germline, CDR1 is WNHNN and CDR2 is SYGVQD (reference sequence). CDR3 sequence (DNA): TGCGCCAGCAGTGACTCCGTGGCCCTGCCGAACACTGAAGCTTTCTTT. Amino acid sequence: CASSDSVALPNTEAFF.

The gene calls are TRBV5-1 and TRBJ2-1; 7 bases match TRBD1. Trimming took 1 base from V and 5 from J; bases not matched to a gene: 3. The CDR3 extends over 14 amino acids. CDR1 and CDR2 (germline): SGHRS, YFSETQ. The CDR3 loop reads CASSLYRGHNEQFF. The DNA for the CDR3 is TGCGCCAGCAGCTTGTACAGGGGCCACAATGAGCAGTTCTTC.

This chain connects TRBV4-1 to TRBJ2-7; 11 bases are shared with TRBD2. V dropped 3 bases and J dropped 2; count of bases not matched to a gene: 9. Germline values: CDR1 MGHRA, CDR2 YSYEKL. The CDR3 length is 17 residues. CDR3 nucleotide sequence: TGCGCCAGCAGCCAGGCTCACGGGACTAGCGGTACCTACGAGCAGTACTTC. Amino acid sequence: CASSQAHGTSGTYEQYF.

The CDR3 DNA follows: TGTGCCAGCAGTCCCGGGACAGGTGGAATTCAGCCCCAGCATTTT. This sequence encodes CASSPGTGGIQPQHF. V usage is TRBV28 and J usage is TRBJ1-5, with 8 nucleotides matching TRBD1. The germline V gene has CDR1 MDHEN and CDR2 SYDVKM. J was trimmed by 6 bases and V by 5 bases; bases with no gene match: 9. This CDR3 spans 15 amino acids.

The V and J genes are TRBV21-1 and TRBJ2-3; TRBD1, the table's D call, lacks a check against the DNA. TRBV21-1 has pseudogene status. The CDR3 is 15 amino acids. This CDR3 is CASSKWDRRTDTQYF. CDR3 coding DNA: TGTGCCAGCAGCAAATGGGACAGACGCACAGATACGCAGTATTTT.

The chain carries TRBV27 and TRBJ2-2, with D unresolved. CDR1 is MNHEY and CDR2 is SMNVEV in the germline V gene (reference sequence). This CDR3 has 14 amino acids. Trimming took off 4 bases at V and 2 bases at J, with 8 bases between the two ends. The CDR3 loop reads CASSSYRNTGELFF. CDR3 DNA sequence: TGTGCCAGCAGTTCGTACAGAAACACCGGGGAGCTGTTTTTT.

The rearrangement uses TRBV7-7 and TRBJ2-2, with 10 bases lining up with TRBD2. Germline V gene lookup returns CDR1 SSHAT and CDR2 FNYEAQ (reference sequence). This CDR3 comprises 15 residues. After removal of 5 bases from V and 4 bases from J, the junction contained 4 bases not matched to a gene. The CDR3 coding sequence is TGTGCCAGCAGCCAGGGACTAGCGAGCACCGGGGAGCTGTTTTTT. It yields the protein CASSQGLASTGELFF. The full variable domain, rest sourced from reference TRBV7-7 and TRBJ2-2, is GAGVSQSPRYKVTKRGQDVTLRCDPISSHATLYWYQQALGQGPEFLTYFNYEAQPDKSGLPSDRFSAERPEGSISTLTIQRTEQRDSAMYRCASSQGLASTGELFFGEGSRLTVL.

The chain couples TRBV3-1 (or the pseudogene TRBV3-2) to TRBJ2-2; 15 bases align to TRBD2. Germline V gene data show CDR1 as LGHDT and CDR2 as YNNKEL (reference sequence). The CDR3 consists of 18 residues. V lost 4 bases, J lost 7 bases, and 10 bases stayed unmatched. The CDR3 coding sequence is TGTGCCAGCAGCCTGGGACTAGCGGGAGGCGGTAAACACGGGGAGCTGTTTTTT. This translates into CASSLGLAGGGKHGELFF.

This chain's CDR3 is CASSITPGQGRETQYF. Here the CDR3 DNA reads TGTGCCAGCAGCATAACACCGGGACAGGGTAGGGAGACCCAGTACTTC. V gene TRBV7-9 combines with J gene TRBJ2-5, with TRBD1 identical over 9 bases. Unmatched junction bases numbered 12, after V lost 5 bases and J lost 5 bases. This CDR3 is 16 amino acids long. Germline lookup yields CDR1 SEHNR and CDR2 FQNEAQ (reference sequence).

The chain combines TRBV11-2 with TRBJ2-5; 10 nucleotides align to TRBD2. The CDR3 spans 16 residues. V lost 0 bases to trimming and J lost 6 bases; unmatched junction nucleotides: 7. Germline loops: CDR1 SGHAT, CDR2 FQNNGV. This CDR3 is CASSLESSGSRQTQYF. CDR3 nucleotides: TGTGCCAGCAGCTTAGAGTCTAGCGGGAGCCGCCAGACCCAGTACTTC. The variable domain in full, completed from reference TRBV11-2 and TRBJ2-5, reads EAGVAQSPRYKIIEKRQSVAFWCNPISGHATLYWYQQILGQGPKLLIQFQNNGVVDDSQLPKDRFSAERLKGVDSTLKIQPAKLEDSAVYLCASSLESSGSRQTQYFGPGTRLLVL.